Listed below are T cell receptor beta chains from one sample, sequenced in a study of OX40 agonist ivuxolimab in advanced cancers. Sequencing was performed with immunoSEQ multiplex PCR; in TCRdb, only in-frame clones are kept and a portion is missing. The table lists around 67,000 clones, about 85% of them singletons. The material was CD4+ or CD8+ T cells sorted from blood, obtained in a trial of the OX40 agonist ivuxolimab. All receptors come from an adult with an advanced solid tumor such as melanoma, head and neck, liver or kidney cancer. Each CDR3 is given with its conserved first and last residue. The D gene is left open where the match is weak. Not all rows give a size; the values are once, few, many and, for expanded clones, a class.

TRBV4-1	TRBJ1-1	.	14	.	TGCGCCAGCAGCCGCCAGACAGCGAACACTGAAGCTTTCTTT	CASSRQTANTEAFF
TRBV5-6	TRBJ2-7	.	13	.	TGTGCCAGCAGCTTGGACAGGGCCCACGAGCAGTACTTC	CASSLDRAHEQYF
TRBV10-2	TRBJ2-7	TRBD1	13	.	TGCGCCAGCAGCGTGGACAGGGCCGGCGAGCAGTACTTC	CASSVDRAGEQYF
TRBV28	TRBJ2-2	TRBD2	16	.	TGTGCCAGCAGTTTACAGACTAGCGGGATCCACGGGGAGCTGTTTTTT	CASSLQTSGIHGELFF
TRBV30	TRBJ2-5	TRBD2	15	.	TGTGCCTTACTAGCGGGGGGGAAGCCAAAAGAGACCCAGTACTTC	CALLAGGKPKETQYF
TRBV13	TRBJ1-2	.	14	.	TGTGCCAGCAGCTTAAGCCTAGCTAACTATGGCTACACCTTC	CASSLSLANYGYTF
TRBV7-3	TRBJ2-2	.	16	.	TGTGCCAGCAGCTCAACCGGGACGTTGAACACCGGGGAGCTGTTTTTT	CASSSTGTLNTGELFF
TRBV9	TRBJ2-3	.	13	.	TGTGCCAGCAGCGTGATAGCTACAGATACGCAGTATTTT	CASSVIATDTQYF
TRBV18	TRBJ2-5	.	12	once	TGTGCCAGCTCACTTTACGGGGAGACCCAGTACTTC	CASSLYGETQYF
TRBV12-5	TRBJ1-1	.	15	.	TGTGCTAGTGGTTTGTCCGTGTTGGCGAACACTGAAGCTTTCTTT	CASGLSVLANTEAFF
TRBV30	TRBJ2-2	.	15	.	TGTGCCTGGAGCCAGGGCCCACGGGACACCGGGGAGCTGTTTTTT	CAWSQGPRDTGELFF
TRBV5-1	TRBJ2-7	TRBD2	15	once	TGCGCCAGCAGCTTGCTAGCGGGGGCTAATTACGAGCAGTACTTC	CASSLLAGANYEQYF
TRBV10-3	TRBJ2-1	.	14	.	TGTGCCATCAGTGAGTTTGGACAAGACAATGAGCAGTTCTTC	CAISEFGQDNEQFF
TRBV27	TRBJ2-1	TRBD2	15	.	TGTGCCAGCAGTTTCCGGGGAGGGAACTACAATGAGCAGTTCTTC	CASSFRGGNYNEQFF
TRBV6-6	TRBJ2-5	.	14	.	TGTGCCAGCAGTCTTGGGAGAGGGTCAGAGACCCAGTACTTC	CASSLGRGSETQYF
TRBV5-1	TRBJ1-1	.	13	.	TGCGCCAGCAGCTCAAACAGGAACACTGAAGCTTTCTTT	CASSSNRNTEAFF
TRBV16	TRBJ1-1	.	15	few	TGTGCCAGCAGCCAAAGTTTCTTCCAGGTCACTGAAGCTTTCTTT	CASSQSFFQVTEAFF
TRBV5-6	TRBJ2-1	TRBD1	15	.	TGTGCCAGCAGTTGGGGACAGCGCTCTAACAATGAGCAGTTCTTC	CASSWGQRSNNEQFF
TRBV7-2	TRBJ1-2	.	14	.	TGTGCCAGCAGCTTCAGGACAGTTAACTATGGCTACACCTTC	CASSFRTVNYGYTF
TRBV9	TRBJ2-2	.	15	once	TGTGCCAGCAGCGTAACTGCAGGACGCTCCGGGGAGCTGTTTTTT	CASSVTAGRSGELFF
TRBV6-5	TRBJ1-5	TRBD1	13	.	TGTGCCAGCAGTCGTGACAGGGACCAGCCCCAGCATTTT	CASSRDRDQPQHF
TRBV25-1	TRBJ2-5	.	11	.	TGTGCCAGCAGTGTAGGATGGACCCAGTACTTC	CASSVGWTQYF
TRBV10-3	TRBJ2-7	TRBD2	15	.	TGTGCCATCAGCGAGAGCGGGAGGGCCTCCTACGAGCAGTACTTC	CAISESGRASYEQYF
TRBV9	TRBJ2-1	TRBD2	15	.	TGTGCCAGCAGCGTAGAGTCTAGCGGAAACAATGAGCAGTTCTTC	CASSVESSGNNEQFF
TRBV7-9	TRBJ1-1	.	13	.	TGTGCCAGCAGCTTAATAGGGCGGGATGAAGCTTTCTTT	CASSLIGRDEAFF
TRBV11-1	TRBJ2-3	TRBD1	14	.	TGTGCCAGCAGCTCGACAGGGGTGGCAGATACGCAGTATTTT	CASSSTGVADTQYF
TRBV30	TRBJ1-5	.	15	.	TGTGCCTGGAGTGCCGGGGGTCCTAGCAATCAGCCCCAGCATTTT	CAWSAGGPSNQPQHF
TRBV7-9	TRBJ1-4	.	15	.	TGTGCCAGCAGCTTCGGACTGGGTACTAATGAAAAACTGTTTTTT	CASSFGLGTNEKLFF
TRBV19	TRBJ2-1	TRBD2	15	.	TGTGCCAGTAGTCCCGAGCGGGGCTCGGGAAATGAGCAGTTCTTC	CASSPERGSGNEQFF
TRBV9	TRBJ1-4	TRBD1	14	.	TGTGCCAGCAGTCCCGGGACAGGGGGACGAAAACTGTTTTTT	CASSPGTGGRKLFF
TRBV27	TRBJ1-1	.	13	once	TGTGCCAGCACTTCATGGGGGGGCACTGAAGCTTTCTTT	CASTSWGGTEAFF
TRBV7-2	TRBJ2-7	.	11	.	TGTGCCAGCAGCTTATGGGCGGAGCAGTACTTC	CASSLWAEQYF
TRBV9	TRBJ2-6	.	14	.	TGTGCCAGCAGCGTAGCTGTAGGGGCCAACGTCCTGACTTTC	CASSVAVGANVLTF
TRBV7-2	TRBJ2-1	.	13	.	TGTGCCAGCAGCTTCCACCTAAACAATGAGCAGTTCTTC	CASSFHLNNEQFF
TRBV7-2	TRBJ2-1	TRBD1	13	.	TGTGCCAGCAGCCCCCCCGGACAGGTCGAAGAGTTCTTC	CASSPPGQVEEFF
TRBV29-1	TRBJ1-1	.	11	once	TGCAGCGTTGAGAAGAACACTGAAGCTTTCTTT	CSVEKNTEAFF
TRBV2	TRBJ2-3	TRBD2	16	.	TGTGCCAGCAGGGTCTCGACTAGCGGGAGTACAGATACGCAGTATTTT	CASRVSTSGSTDTQYF
TRBV7-9	TRBJ2-7	TRBD1	17	.	TGTGCCAGCAGCGCGGGGACAGGGGCGATGGTATCCTACGAGCAGTACTTC	CASSAGTGAMVSYEQYF
TRBV9	TRBJ2-1	TRBD2	21	.	TGTGCCAGCAGCGTAGAGGTGGGAGGACTAGCGGGAGGGCGGTCCTACAATGAGCAGTTCTTC	CASSVEVGGLAGGRSYNEQFF
TRBV9	TRBJ2-3	.	13	.	TGTGCCAGCAGCGGGGCCCGGTCAGATACGCAGTATTTT	CASSGARSDTQYF
TRBV7-9	TRBJ1-4	TRBD1	16	.	TGTGCCAGCAGCTTCCTTACGACAGGGACGGGGGAAAAACTGTTTTTT	CASSFLTTGTGEKLFF
TRBV28	TRBJ2-7	.	15	few	TGTGCCAGCAGGGGGAAAGGTAGCGGTCCCTACGAGCAGTACTTC	CASRGKGSGPYEQYF
TRBV10-3	TRBJ2-5	TRBD2	14	.	TGTGCCATCAGTGAAACTAGCGGACAAGAGACCCAGTACTTC	CAISETSGQETQYF
TRBV14	TRBJ2-7	TRBD2	15	once	TGTGCCAGCAGCCAAGCCGGGAGGGCCCGAGGAGAGCAGTACTTC	CASSQAGRARGEQYF
TRBV19	TRBJ2-1	TRBD2	16	.	TGTGCCAGTAGTATGAGCGGGAAGCACTCCTACAATGAGCAGTTCTTC	CASSMSGKHSYNEQFF
TRBV7-8	TRBJ1-1	.	15	.	TGTGCCAGCAGCTTATTTCGGACATCGAACACTGAAGCTTTCTTT	CASSLFRTSNTEAFF
TRBV19	TRBJ2-6	.	16	.	TGTGCCAGTAGTATTTCGGTGAGCTCTGGGGCCAACGTCCTGACTTTC	CASSISVSSGANVLTF
TRBV6-1	TRBJ1-5	.	14	.	TGTGCCAGCAGTGCACAGGGAGGCAATCAGCCCCAGCATTTT	CASSAQGGNQPQHF
TRBV7-2	TRBJ2-3	TRBD2	15	once	TGTGCCAGCAGCCTAGCGGGAGGAAGAACAGATACGCAGTATTTT	CASSLAGGRTDTQYF
TRBV30	TRBJ1-5	TRBD1	12	.	TGTGCCTGGAGTCGAGGGGGCCAGCCCCAGCATTTT	CAWSRGGQPQHF
TRBV7-3	TRBJ1-5	.	13	.	TGTGCCAGCAGCCGTAGGGGAGGACAGCCCCAGCATTTT	CASSRRGGQPQHF
TRBV30	TRBJ1-2	.	13	few	TGTGCCTGGGGCGGCGGGGGGGACTATGGCTACACCTTC	CAWGGGGDYGYTF
TRBV7-6	TRBJ2-5	.	14	.	TGTGCCAGCAGCTTGACAGGAGGGCGGGAGACCCAGTACTTC	CASSLTGGRETQYF
TRBV5-6	TRBJ2-5	TRBD1	17	.	TGTGCCAGCAGCTTGGAAGGGGGCTACCCTGGGATAGAGACCCAGTACTTC	CASSLEGGYPGIETQYF
TRBV5-1	TRBJ2-1	TRBD1	21	.	TGCGCCAGCAGCTTGAGTCTGGGGGGTGGACAGGGGCCGAGCTCCTACAATGAGCAGTTCTTC	CASSLSLGGGQGPSSYNEQFF
TRBV6-6	TRBJ1-5	.	15	medium-sized	TGTGCCAGCAGTTACTGGAGGGGCACCGATCAGCCCCAGCATTTT	CASSYWRGTDQPQHF
TRBV27	TRBJ2-7	TRBD2	13	once	TGTGCCAGTGGGTGGACTAGCGACTACGAGCAGTACTTC	CASGWTSDYEQYF
TRBV5-6	TRBJ1-1	.	13	once	TGTGCCAGCAGCTTGATGGTTACTGGCGAAGCTTTCTTT	CASSLMVTGEAFF
TRBV19	TRBJ1-3	.	14	.	TGTGCCAGTAGTGGGCCCATTTCTGGAAACACCATATATTTT	CASSGPISGNTIYF